Below are 32 T cell receptor beta chains sequenced from a single sample in a study of T cells in Graves' hyperthyroidism and ophthalmopathy. Regions amplified from RNA transcripts were the TCR beta CDR3 regions. First-round RT-PCR targeting the TCR CDR3 was performed with the HTBI primer set. TCRdb re-derived calls from the multiplex PCR reads in MiXCR, one entry per CDR3 protein. The sample shows 450,000 to 650,000 distinct CDR3 sequences, about a fifth of them seen only once. The sequencing input was blood. These receptors all stem from a man younger than 30 with Graves' hyperthyroidism.

This clonotype has only a few counts. A read error may be the cause here, since a much bigger clone is one base away. The rearrangement uses TRBV5-8 and TRBJ2-5; 7 positions match TRBD2. The CDR3 runs to 13 residues. In germline, CDR1 is SGHTS, CDR2 YDEGEE. V gave up 2 bases and J gave up 4 bases; unmatched junction bases: 2. The CDR3 reads CASSFGGIETQYF. In nucleotides, the CDR3 is TGTGCCAGCAGCTTCGGGGGGATAGAGACCCAGTACTTC.

This clonotype showed up many times. V and J are TRBV2 and TRBJ2-4; TRBD2 is a possible D gene (5 bases). This CDR3 region has 18 residues. V was shortened by 3 bases and J by 0 bases, with 18 bases between the two germline ends. Germline CDR1 reads SNHLY; CDR2 reads FYNNEI. CDR3 protein: CASSERLFGGTAKNIQYF. The CDR3 DNA reads TGTGCCAGCAGTGAGAGGCTTTTCGGAGGAACAGCCAAAAACATTCAGTACTTC.

Many counts were recorded for this clonotype. The V and J genes are TRBV6-5 and TRBJ2-7, with 7 bases matching TRBD1. V shed 5 bases, J shed 3 bases, and the junction held 10 bases outside the gene matches. Germline CDR1 MNHEY, CDR2 SVGAGI. This CDR3 has 15 residues. The CDR3 region has the DNA TGTGCCAGCAGTCCCAACCGGGACAGAGACTACGAGCAGTACTTC. This translates into CASSPNRDRDYEQYF.

This clonotype came up many times. Written as DNA, the CDR3 is TGTGCCAGCGGTCTAAGGAACACTGAAGCTTTCTTT. It is translated as CASGLRNTEAFF. The gene calls are TRBV11-2 and TRBJ1-1; D remains unclear. This CDR3 spans 12 amino acids. The V end lost 8 bases, the J end lost 1 base, and 8 bases lay between the germline ends. CDR1 and CDR2 (germline): SGHAT, FQNNGV.

This clonotype has just a few counts. V usage is TRBV19 and J usage is TRBJ2-5, with TRBD1 matching 10 bases. CDR1 and CDR2 from the germline V gene are LNHDA and SQIVND (reference sequence). The CDR3 extends over 17 amino acids. Trimming at V came to 3 bases and at J to 4 bases, leaving 11 bases not matched to a gene. The chain's CDR3 is CASSISGTGVYGETQYF. The CDR3 DNA reads as TGTGCCAGTAGTATTTCCGGGACAGGGGTATATGGAGAGACCCAGTACTTC.

In this sample, this clonotype turned up a few times. The chain links TRBV30 to TRBJ1-2; 8 bases match TRBD1. Per germline, CDR1 GTSNPN and CDR2 SVGIG (reference sequence). The CDR3 is 15 amino acids. V trimming: 1 base; J trimming: 7 bases; junction bases outside the gene matches: 11. The chain's CDR3 is CAWSEARTGRGGYTF. CDR3 nucleotides: TGTGCCTGGAGTGAAGCCCGGACAGGGCGGGGTGGCTACACCTTC.

The chain uses TRBV5-4 and TRBJ2-7, with a weak D call TRBD1 (6 bases). This CDR3 is 15 amino acids long. The V and J ends lost 0 bases and 3 bases respectively, with 13 bases between them. The germline V gene encodes CDR1 SGHNT and CDR2 YYREEE (reference sequence). The CDR3 DNA reads as TGTGCCAGCAGCTTGGCGGGGACATTCTACTACGAGCAGTACTTC. Protein sequence: CASSLAGTFYYEQYF.

This clonotype was counted ten times or more. CDR3 sequence (DNA): TGCAGTGCGCTCCTTGGGGCAGGGAACTATGGCTACACCTTC. Amino acid sequence: CSALLGAGNYGYTF. V is TRBV20-1 and J is TRBJ1-2, with D possibly TRBD1 on 5 matching bases. Trimming stripped 6 bases from V and 2 bases from J, with 16 bases between. This CDR3 spans 14 amino acids. Germline V lookup: CDR1 DFQATT, CDR2 SNEGSKA (reference sequence).

Note on this clonotype: The conserved phenylalanine or tryptophan is not found at the CDR3 terminus, so this likely reflects a read error. It is unclear where the CDR3 begins or ends on the DNA, so no DNA is shown, and the CDR3 is as TCRdb lists it. The CDR3 loop is CASVAWGQGLNEACY. This chain links TRBV12-5 with TRBJ1-1; the table's D call TRBD1 went unverified against the DNA. The CDR3 is 15 residues long, counting both termini. The germline V gene encodes CDR1 LGHNT and CDR2 FRNRAP.

This clonotype was seen ten or more times. The chain links TRBV30 to TRBJ1-1, with D uncertain. Trimming shortened V by 2 bases and J by 1 base, and 8 bases separated the two germline ends. The CDR3 runs to 13 residues. CDR1 is GTSNPN, CDR2 SVGIG, per germline (reference sequence). The CDR3 spells CAWSPASNTEAFF. The CDR3 bases are TGTGCCTGGAGTCCAGCCTCGAACACTGAAGCTTTCTTT.

In regard to this clonotype: An end of the junction does not agree with germline; a read error may underlie this. V is TRBV28 and J is TRBJ1-1, with unresolved D. The CDR3 consists of 14 residues. The germline CDR1 and CDR2 sequences are MDHEN and SYDVKM. CDR3 protein: CAGSLIASNTEAFF. CDR3 nucleotides: TGTGCCGGCAGTTTGATTGCGTCGAACACTGAAGCTTTCTTT.

This clonotype was recorded at least ten times. The chain joins TRBV2 to TRBJ2-2; D ambiguous. Germline-derived CDR1 and CDR2 are SNHLY and FYNNEI. The CDR3 covers 15 residues. Deletions cut 10 bases from V and 0 bases from J, with 15 bases between. CDR3 bases: TGTGCCACTTCCTCCGGAACACCGAACACCGGGGAGCTGTTTTTT. This gives the protein CATSSGTPNTGELFF. The full variable domain, rest sourced from reference TRBV2 and TRBJ2-2, is EPEVTQTPSHQVTQMGQEVILRCVPISNHLYFYWYRQILGQKVEFLVSFYNNEISEKSEIFDDQFSVERPDGSNFTLKIRSTKLEDSAMYFCATSSGTPNTGELFFGEGSRLTVL.

Many counts were recorded for this clonotype. The chain has TRBV11-2 and TRBJ1-1; tentative D call: TRBD1 (6 bases). The V gene lost 5 bases and the J gene lost 2 bases, with 24 bases spanning the gap. Germline lookup yields CDR1 SGHAT and CDR2 FQNNGV. This CDR3 spans 18 amino acids. The CDR3 DNA reads TGTGCCAGCAGCCCCGGGGGGCAGCGTATCCTTCGAAACACTGAAGCTTTCTTT. Translated, it gives CASSPGGQRILRNTEAFF.

This clonotype has at least ten counts. The V gene is TRBV6-2 or TRBV6-3, the J gene TRBJ1-1, with D perhaps TRBD1 (6 bases). The germline gives CDR1 MNHEY, CDR2 SVGEGT. Trimming pared 7 bases from V and 1 base from J, leaving 13 bases between. There are 14 residues in the CDR3. CDR3 residues: CASNTGSANTEAFF. CDR3 sequence (DNA): TGTGCCAGCAATACAGGGAGTGCGAACACTGAAGCTTTCTTT.

This clonotype was seen repeatedly, ten times or more. The CDR3 bases are TGTGCCAGCAGTTTTAGTCCGAGGGACCACTATGGCTACACCTTC. Its translation: CASSFSPRDHYGYTF. V gene TRBV12-3 or TRBV12-4 combines with J gene TRBJ1-2; the D gene is possibly TRBD1 (5 bases). The CDR3 runs to 15 residues. The V end was cut by 3 bases, the J end by 3 bases, with 14 bases between.

This clonotype was recorded at least ten times. The chain recombines TRBV12-3 or TRBV12-4 with TRBJ2-5; the D gene is possibly TRBD2 (6 bases). The CDR3 is 14 amino acids. The V end was cut by 4 bases, the J end by 2 bases, with 11 bases between. The CDR3 here is CASSWGRQQETQYF. The CDR3 region has the DNA TGTGCCAGCAGTTGGGGGAGGCAGCAAGAGACCCAGTACTTC.

This clonotype came up many times. This chain uses TRBV29-1 with TRBJ2-7; weak D call: TRBD1 (6 bases). The CDR3 length is 13 residues. Germline CDR1 and CDR2: SQVTM and ANQGSEA. Trimming removed 5 bases from V and 0 bases from J, with 11 bases in between. DNA for the CDR3: TGCAGCGTTTGGTCGGACAGCTCCTACGAGCAGTACTTC. Encoded protein: CSVWSDSSYEQYF.

The chain has TRBV6-1 and TRBJ2-7; 14 nucleotides match TRBD2. This CDR3 spans 15 amino acids. Germline CDR1 MNHNS, CDR2 SASEGT. J was trimmed by 5 bases and V by 6 bases; bases with no gene match: 6. For the CDR3, the DNA is TGTGCCAGCAGCCGACTAGCGGGGGGGCAAAACGAGCAGTACTTC. It specifies CASSRLAGGQNEQYF.

The chain joins TRBV19 to TRBJ1-2; D gene ambiguous. There are 17 residues in the CDR3. V lost 1 base and J lost 2, with 17 bases in between. CDR1 and CDR2 (germline): LNHDA, SQIVND (reference sequence). In nucleotides, the CDR3 is TGTGCCAGTAGTATAGTGGCAGGCCTTACTCACAACTATGGCTACACCTTC. It is translated as CASSIVAGLTHNYGYTF. Supplemented by reference TRBV19 and TRBJ1-2, the full variable domain reads DGGITQSPKYLFRKEGQNVTLSCEQNLNHDAMYWYRQDPGQGLRLIYYSQIVNDFQKGDIAEGYSVSREKKESFPLTVTSAQKNPTAFYLCASSIVAGLTHNYGYTFGSGTRLTVV.

The gene calls are TRBV2 and TRBJ1-1; possible D gene TRBD1, 5 bases. CDR1 is SNHLY and CDR2 is FYNNEI in the germline V gene. Trimming shortened V by 11 bases and J by 5 bases, and 12 bases separated the two germline ends. CDR3 length: 11 amino acids. The CDR3 DNA sequence: TGTGCCCAGGACTGGGGGACTGAAGCTTTCTTT. Encoded protein: CAQDWGTEAFF.

This clonotype has a count of ten or more. This sequence joins TRBV30 and TRBJ2-7, with D uncertain. Per germline, CDR1 GTSNPN and CDR2 SVGIG (reference sequence). V lost 0 bases to trimming and J lost 6 bases, with 12 bases between them. The CDR3 totals 13 residues. For the CDR3, the DNA is TGTGCCTGGAGTGTCGACCAGTTGGGCGAGCAGTACTTC. Translated: CAWSVDQLGEQYF.

This clonotype was found a few times. CDR3 region: CASSPQRGTTEAFF. In nucleotides, the CDR3 is TGCGCCAGCAGCCCGCAGAGGGGGACCACTGAAGCTTTCTTT. The V and J genes are TRBV5-1 and TRBJ1-1; possibly TRBD1 for D (6 bases). The CDR3 sequence is 14 residues long. The V end was cut by 4 bases, the J end by 4 bases, with 14 bases between. The germline gives CDR1 SGHRS, CDR2 YFSETQ.

This clonotype has at least ten counts. The chain joins TRBV6-1 to TRBJ2-5; weak D call: TRBD1 (5 bases). The length of the CDR3 is 13 residues. Germline V lookup: CDR1 MNHNS, CDR2 SASEGT. Between the trimmed V and J ends, which lost 5 bases and 2 bases, there was a span of 9 bases. The DNA for the CDR3 is TGTGCCAGCAGTCGGACAATGCAAGAGACCCAGTACTTC. Protein sequence: CASSRTMQETQYF.

V and J are TRBV12-3 or TRBV12-4 and TRBJ2-7; D unclear. The CDR3 consists of 11 residues. The ends were cut back, 1 base at V and 5 bases at J, with 3 bases in the middle. DNA of the CDR3: TGTGCCAGCAGTTTAGATGACGAGCAGTACTTC. Translation: CASSLDDEQYF.

Concerning this clonotype: A much larger clone lies one base from this, so it may be a read error. The rearrangement links TRBV10-1 to TRBJ2-7, with 7 bases identical to TRBD2. This CDR3 has 15 residues. Per germline, CDR1 WNHNN and CDR2 SYGVQD (reference sequence). In nucleotides, the CDR3 is TGCGCCAGCAGTGAGTCGGGAAAAGGGGACTACGAGCGGTACTTC. It codes for CASSESGKGDYERYF.

J is TRBJ2-2 and V is TRBV5-1, with TRBD1 matching 7 bases. This CDR3 is 16 amino acids long. Germline V lookup: CDR1 SGHRS, CDR2 YFSETQ. The J segment lost 0 bases and the V segment lost 4 bases, leaving 6 bases of the junction unmatched. Here the CDR3 reads CASSPAQGANTGELFF. The DNA of the CDR3 is TGCGCCAGCAGCCCCGCTCAGGGGGCGAACACCGGGGAGCTGTTTTTT.

This clonotype showed up just once. The J gene is TRBJ2-5, the V gene TRBV12-3 or TRBV12-4; TRBD1 is a possible D gene (6 bases). V was pared by 6 bases and J by 5 bases, with 16 bases between. The CDR3 has 14 residues. This CDR3 is CASSPGAPGETQYF. The CDR3 bases are TGTGCCAGCAGCCCAGGGGCCCCTGGGGAGACCCAGTACTTC.

In its sample, this clonotype was seen many times. V gene TRBV12-3 or TRBV12-4 combines with J gene TRBJ1-5; 8 bases are shared with TRBD1. J lost 6 bases, V lost 6 bases, and 7 bases had no gene match. CDR3 length: 14 residues. The CDR3 here is CASSPTGEVQPQHF. CDR3 nucleotide sequence: TGTGCCAGCAGCCCGACAGGGGAGGTTCAGCCCCAGCATTTT.

V gene TRBV28 combines with J gene TRBJ1-2; a weak D match, TRBD1 (5 bases). There are 14 residues in the CDR3. V was trimmed by 6 bases and J by 6 bases, leaving 17 bases between them. Germline lookup yields CDR1 MDHEN and CDR2 SYDVKM. The DNA of the CDR3 is TGTGCCAGCAGCACGGGGACCGGGACGGATGGCTACACCTTC. Translating it yields CASSTGTGTDGYTF.

The chain couples TRBV6-2 or TRBV6-3 to TRBJ1-2; D gene ambiguous. V shed 5 bases and J shed 4 bases, with 11 bases lying between them. CDR3 size: 13 residues. Germline loops: CDR1 MNHEY, CDR2 SVGEGT. The CDR3: CASSRGPSYGYTF. CDR3 bases: TGTGCCAGCAGTAGAGGACCGAGCTATGGCTACACCTTC.

The table lists this clonotype with many counts. This chain connects TRBV20-1 to TRBJ2-7; a possible D gene is TRBD2 (5 bases). V lost 8 bases and J lost 0, with 14 bases in between. Germline lookup yields CDR1 DFQATT and CDR2 SNEGSKA (reference sequence). The CDR3 sequence is 13 residues long. CDR3 DNA: TGCAGTTCCCGGGATACGGTCTCCTACGAGCAGTACTTC. This translates into CSSRDTVSYEQYF.

There are many counts of this clonotype. The gene calls are TRBV20-1 and TRBJ1-2; D perhaps matches TRBD1 (5 bases). Trimming cost V 3 bases and J 4 bases, with 18 bases left between them. Per germline, CDR1 DFQATT and CDR2 SNEGSKA (reference sequence). The CDR3 runs to 15 residues. The CDR3 coding sequence is TGCAGTGCTAGTGTAGTACAGGCGTCTCTCTATGGCTACACCTTC. Translating it yields CSASVVQASLYGYTF.